Presented here are 23 T cell receptor beta chains from one specimen sequenced in a study of control samples from healthy donors and cancer patients. The protocol was immunoSEQ multiplex PCR, while the TCRdb copy is restricted to in-frame clones and leaves out a portion. Here the sample spans roughly 120,000 clones, 88% being singletons. Material: blood. Source of these receptors: a woman in her 70s in good health.

The CDR3 reads CASRPPGQENYGYTF. The CDR3 bases are TGTGCCAGCAGGCCCCCGGGACAGGAAAACTATGGCTACACCTTC. This chain uses TRBV7-9 with TRBJ1-2; TRBD1 matches at 8 bases. This CDR3 has 15 residues. V shed 6 bases and J 2 bases; nucleotides not matched to a gene: 8. Germline-derived CDR1 and CDR2 are SEHNR and FQNEAQ (reference sequence).

The chain uses TRBV5-1 and TRBJ2-3; D is undetermined. The CDR3 contains 15 residues. V was trimmed by 0 bases and J by 3 bases, leaving 11 bases between them. In germline, CDR1 is SGHRS, CDR2 YFSETQ. CDR3 DNA: TGCGCCAGCAGCTTGGGAAGGGTCAATACAGATACGCAGTATTTT. Translating gives CASSLGRVNTDTQYF.

This clone appeared once. The genes are TRBV28 and TRBJ2-7, with D perhaps matching TRBD2 (7 bases). This CDR3 has 13 amino acids. Germline CDR1 and CDR2: MDHEN and SYDVKM. V shed 8 bases and J shed 6 bases, with 17 bases lying between them. CDR3 sequence: CASLLGGGGEQYF. In DNA form, the CDR3 reads TGTGCCAGCCTACTAGGGGGGGGCGGCGAGCAGTACTTC.

V and J are TRBV18 and TRBJ1-5, with TRBD1 matching 8 bases. Losses at the gene ends were 2 bases for V and 4 bases for J; bases not matched to a gene: 4. The CDR3 contains 15 residues. The V gene's germline CDR1 is KGHSH and CDR2 LQKENI. CDR3 sequence reads: CASSPAGGRNQPQHF. The DNA of the CDR3 is TGTGCCAGCTCACCAGCAGGGGGCCGGAATCAGCCCCAGCATTTT.

This chain joins TRBV12-3 or TRBV12-4 and TRBJ1-3, with TRBD1 matching 8 bases. The CDR3 covers 13 residues. With 5 bases clipped from V and 4 bases from J, the junction kept 1 base outside the gene matches. The CDR3 bases are TGTGCCAGCAGTAGGACAGGGGGAAACACCATATATTTT. Protein: CASSRTGGNTIYF.

This chain connects TRBV12-3 or TRBV12-4 to TRBJ1-6; 8 positions agree with TRBD1. The trim removed 10 bases at V and 8 bases at J, leaving 7 bases unmatched. The CDR3 sequence is 13 residues long. CDR3 coding DNA: TGTGCCACCTCAGGACAGGGCCATTCACCCCTCCACTTT. Translating gives CATSGQGHSPLHF.

This chain connects TRBV29-1 to TRBJ2-1; D not resolved. CDR1 is SQVTM, CDR2 ANQGSEA, per germline. This CDR3 contains 12 residues. V was pared by 4 bases and J by 7 bases, with 11 bases between. CDR3 bases: TGCAGCGTTGTCGGGCTAGGGAATGAGCAGTTCTTC. Translation gives CSVVGLGNEQFF.

V and J are TRBV21-1 and TRBJ1-2; the table's D call TRBD1 went unverified against the DNA. TRBV21-1 corresponds to a pseudogene. The CDR3 is 13 residues long. CDR3 nucleotides: TGTGCCAGCAGCAAGACAGGGAACTATGGCTACACCTTC. This codes for CASSKTGNYGYTF.

The chain links TRBV21-1 to TRBJ1-6. TRBV21-1 is deemed a pseudogene. The length of the CDR3 is 18 residues. The CDR3 sequence: CASRFRLATHTSYSPLHF. The CDR3 DNA follows: TGTGCCAGCAGGTTTCGTTTAGCTACACATACATCATATTCACCCCTCCACTTT.

The chain employs TRBV7-6 and TRBJ1-6; tentatively, D is TRBD1 (6 bases). CDR1 is SGHVS, CDR2 FNYEAQ, per germline. The CDR3 has 15 amino acids. V was clipped by 1 base and J by 5 bases, with 9 bases between them. The CDR3 protein is CASSLENRDNSPLHF. CDR3 nucleotide sequence: TGTGCCAGCAGCTTAGAAAACAGGGATAATTCACCCCTCCACTTT.

This clone appeared a single time. The CDR3 bases are TGTGCCAGCAGCCAAGTCCTGTTGAGGCTCTCTGGGGCCAACGTCCTGACTTTC. Translating it yields CASSQVLLRLSGANVLTF. The chain recombines TRBV3-1 (or the pseudogene TRBV3-2) with TRBJ2-6; D remains ambiguous. Germline CDR1 LGHDT, CDR2 YNNKEL (reference sequence). V was trimmed by 1 base and J by 0 bases, leaving 13 bases between them. The CDR3 runs to 18 residues.

The chain joins TRBV7-9 to TRBJ2-5, with TRBD1 matching 9 bases. The CDR3 loop spans 14 amino acids. Germline CDR1 reads SEHNR; CDR2 reads FQNEAQ (reference sequence). The ends lost 5 bases at V and 3 bases at J; junction bases unmatched: 4. CDR3 sequence (DNA): TGTGCCAGCAGCAACGACAGGGGGGAAGAGACCCAGTACTTC. Amino acid sequence: CASSNDRGEETQYF.

This clone was picked up a small number of times. This chain connects TRBV7-8 to TRBJ1-5; no definite D call. V gave up 1 base and J gave up 5 bases, with 6 bases separating them. Germline loops: CDR1 SGHVS, CDR2 FQNEAQ. The length of the CDR3 is 13 residues. This chain's CDR3 is CASSLVPDQPQHF. The CDR3, as DNA: TGTGCCAGCAGCTTAGTTCCGGATCAGCCCCAGCATTTT.

V usage is TRBV6-2 or TRBV6-3 and J usage is TRBJ2-3, with D possibly being TRBD1 or TRBD2 (6 bases each). Trimming shortened V by 2 bases and J by 4 bases, and 16 bases separated the two germline ends. CDR1 is MNHEY, CDR2 SVGEGT, per germline. The CDR3 runs 16 residues. CDR3: CASSYPSGAPSDTQYF. CDR3 in DNA: TGTGCCAGCAGTTACCCCTCGGGGGCGCCTTCAGATACGCAGTATTTT.

The V call is TRBV5-1, the J call TRBJ1-1; D is possibly TRBD1 (5 bases). V lost 0 bases to trimming and J lost 3 bases, with 12 bases between them. The CDR3 has 15 amino acids. Per the germline V gene, CDR1 is SGHRS and CDR2 is YFSETQ. For the CDR3, the DNA is TGCGCCAGCAGCTTGGTCGGGACGGACTACACTGAAGCTTTCTTT. Amino acid sequence: CASSLVGTDYTEAFF.

The rearrangement uses TRBV29-1 and TRBJ1-3; D is undetermined. From germline, CDR1 is SQVTM and CDR2 ANQGSEA. The CDR3 loop spans 13 amino acids. The V end lost 5 bases, the J end lost 0 bases, and 8 bases lay between the germline ends. The CDR3 nucleotides are TGCAGCGTTATATCCTTCTCTGGAAACACCATATATTTT. This encodes CSVISFSGNTIYF.

In its sample, this clone was seen a few times. V and J are TRBV4-3 and TRBJ2-1; either TRBD1 or TRBD2 may fit D (6 bases each). The germline CDR1 and CDR2 sequences are LGHNA and YSLEER. Trimming removed 4 bases from V and 0 bases from J, with 22 bases in between. This CDR3 region has 19 residues. The CDR3 DNA follows: TGCGCCAGCAGCCGCCTCACTTACGGGGGCTGGGGCTCCTACAATGAGCAGTTCTTC. Translation: CASSRLTYGGWGSYNEQFF.

The V call is TRBV2, the J call TRBJ2-7, with 8 bases aligning to TRBD1. The J segment lost 0 bases and the V segment lost 6 bases, leaving 4 bases of the junction unmatched. The germline CDR1 and CDR2 sequences are SNHLY and FYNNEI. The CDR3 is 14 amino acids. The CDR3 reads CASRPDRGSYEQYF. The CDR3 coding sequence is TGTGCCAGCAGACCCGACAGGGGCTCCTACGAGCAGTACTTC.

The chain employs TRBV18 and TRBJ1-5; D not certain. Germline CDR1 reads KGHSH; CDR2 reads LQKENI. V lost 3 bases and J 0 bases, leaving 6 bases between the germline ends. The CDR3 totals 14 residues. Here the CDR3 reads CASSPADSNQPQHF. CDR3 DNA: TGTGCCAGCTCACCGGCGGATAGCAATCAGCCCCAGCATTTT. Based on the CDR3 plus reference TRBV18 and TRBJ1-5, the full variable domain is NAGVMQNPRHLVRRRGQEARLRCSPMKGHSHVYWYRQLPEEGLKFMVYLQKENIIDESGMPKERFSAEFPKEGPSILRIQQVVRGDSAAYFCASSPADSNQPQHFGDGTRLSIL.

CDR3 sequence: CASTIPRGGVTEAFF. CDR3 nucleotide sequence: TGTGCCAGCACCATTCCCCGGGGGGGAGTAACTGAAGCTTTCTTT. This chain links TRBV2 with TRBJ1-1; D is perhaps TRBD1 (5 bases). Looked up from germline, CDR1 is SNHLY and CDR2 is FYNNEI. This CDR3 has 15 amino acids. V dropped 7 bases and J dropped 5 bases, with 20 bases sitting between them.

This clone was observed a handful of times. The chain recombines TRBV6-5 with TRBJ2-2; no clear D. V lost 0 bases, J lost 4 bases, and 12 bases lay in between. In germline, CDR1 is MNHEY, CDR2 SVGAGI. This CDR3 contains 16 residues. CDR3 bases: TGTGCCAGCAGTTACTCGAGTAAACTAACCACCGGGGAGCTGTTTTTT. Amino acid sequence: CASSYSSKLTTGELFF.

This chain joins TRBV3-1 (or the pseudogene TRBV3-2) and TRBJ1-6; D uncertain. The CDR3 loop spans 14 amino acids. Germline V lookup: CDR1 LGHDT, CDR2 YNNKEL (reference sequence). Trimming took off 4 bases at V and 7 bases at J, with 11 bases between the two ends. The CDR3 DNA is TGTGCCAGCAGCCTAGAGGCCCGAAATTCACCCCTCCACTTT. Its translation: CASSLEARNSPLHF.

The chain carries TRBV5-1 and TRBJ2-3; 7 positions agree with TRBD1. Germline-derived CDR1 and CDR2 are SGHRS and YFSETQ. This CDR3 contains 12 residues. J lost 11 bases, V lost 3 bases, and 6 bases had no gene match. The CDR3 DNA reads TGCGCCAGCAGCTACTGGCAGGGGGTGCAGTATTTT. Its protein product is CASSYWQGVQYF.